Listed below are T cell receptor beta chains from one sample, sequenced in a study of cytomegalovirus exposure and HLA in healthy donors. Clones were read by immunoSEQ multiplex PCR, and TCRdb kept only the in-frame ones, dropping some. Of around 120,000 clones in the sample, roughly four fifths are singletons; the top ten hold over 1.5%. Sequencing input: PBMCs. Receptor source: a woman in her late teens or twenties in good health and CMV-seronegative. The CDR3 runs from the conserved cysteine through the conserved F or W. Each record gives: V gene, J gene, D gene, CDR3 length, clone size, CDR3 DNA, CDR3 protein. D genes are given only for firm matches. Size values are once, few and many counts, or a class for expanded clones, and some rows have none.

V: TRBV6-4; J: TRBJ1-1; D: .; length: 14; size: .; DNA: TGTGCCAGCAGTGACTATGTGGGGGGCACTGAAGCTTTCTTT; CDR3: CASSDYVGGTEAFF
V: TRBV15; J: TRBJ1-2; D: TRBD1; length: 13; size: .; DNA: TGTGCCACCAGCGGGACAGTATCTTATGGCTACACCTTC; CDR3: CATSGTVSYGYTF
V: TRBV18; J: TRBJ2-5; D: .; length: 14; size: .; DNA: TGTGCCAGCTCACTGGAGACTCGGCAAGAGACCCAGTACTTC; CDR3: CASSLETRQETQYF
V: TRBV18; J: TRBJ1-4; D: .; length: 14; size: .; DNA: TGTGCCAGCTCACCGGGGGCTAATAATGAAAAACTGTTTTTT; CDR3: CASSPGANNEKLFF
V: TRBV5-4; J: TRBJ2-1; D: .; length: 14; size: few; DNA: TGTGCCAGCAGCCTACAGGGTAGCTACAATGAGCAGTTCTTC; CDR3: CASSLQGSYNEQFF
V: TRBV13; J: TRBJ2-7; D: .; length: 15; size: .; DNA: TGTGCCAGCAGCTCGCTTACTGGGGCTGGACACGAGCAGTACTTC; CDR3: CASSSLTGAGHEQYF
V: TRBV6-6; J: TRBJ1-5; D: .; length: 14; size: .; DNA: TGTGCCAGCAGTTATATCACTGGGGCTCAGCCCCAGCATTTT; CDR3: CASSYITGAQPQHF
V: TRBV9; J: TRBJ2-1; D: TRBD2; length: 19; size: .; DNA: TGTGCCAGCAGCGCAGGGCAGGGGTATAGCGGGGGGCGATACAATGAGCAGTTCTTC; CDR3: CASSAGQGYSGGRYNEQFF
V: TRBV6-1; J: TRBJ1-1; D: TRBD1; length: 17; size: .; DNA: TGTGCCAGCAGTGAAGCGACTTTTTTGGCCAGGGGGCCGACGGCTTTCTTT; CDR3: CASSEATFLARGPTAFF
V: TRBV6-5; J: TRBJ1-1; D: .; length: 15; size: .; DNA: TGTGCCAGCAGTTACTCCCCGTGGGGGGGCACTGAAGCTTTCTTT; CDR3: CASSYSPWGGTEAFF
V: TRBV30; J: TRBJ1-5; D: .; length: 13; size: .; DNA: TGTGCCTGGAGGGCCGGGAGCAATCAGCCCCAGCATTTT; CDR3: CAWRAGSNQPQHF
V: TRBV28; J: TRBJ1-3; D: .; length: 17; size: .; DNA: TGTGCCAGCAGTTTATGGGGCCGGGGGGCGGCGGGAAACACCATATATTTT; CDR3: CASSLWGRGAAGNTIYF
V: TRBV5-1; J: TRBJ1-1; D: .; length: 14; size: few; DNA: TGCGCCAGCAGCTTGGGGCTCTCGGGGGTCTCGGCTTTCTTT; CDR3: CASSLGLSGVSAFF
V: TRBV6-5; J: TRBJ1-4; D: TRBD1; length: 16; size: .; DNA: TGTGCCAGCAGTTACTCGTTACAGGGGGCGAGGGAAAAACTGTTTTTT; CDR3: CASSYSLQGAREKLFF
V: TRBV18; J: TRBJ2-3; D: TRBD2; length: 15; size: .; DNA: TGTGCCAGCTCACCGACCGGGGGGAGCACAGATACGCAGTATTTT; CDR3: CASSPTGGSTDTQYF
V: TRBV6-6; J: TRBJ2-5; D: .; length: 14; size: .; DNA: TGTGCCAGCAGTTCCCCCCGGGGGGCAGAGACCCAGTACTTC; CDR3: CASSSPRGAETQYF
V: TRBV27; J: TRBJ2-4; D: TRBD2; length: 16; size: .; DNA: TGTGCCAGCAGTTCGAGCGGGGGGGGCGCCCAAAACATTCAGTACTTC; CDR3: CASSSSGGGAQNIQYF
V: TRBV5-1; J: TRBJ1-4; D: .; length: 14; size: .; DNA: TGCGCCAGCAGCCTGACATATACTAATGAAAAACTGTTTTTT; CDR3: CASSLTYTNEKLFF
V: TRBV5-1; J: TRBJ2-5; D: .; length: 13; size: .; DNA: TGCGCCAGCAGCCCCGGGATACGGGAGACCCAGTACTTC; CDR3: CASSPGIRETQYF
V: TRBV6-5; J: TRBJ1-2; D: TRBD1; length: 16; size: .; DNA: TGTGCCAGCAGTTATCAGGGACAGGGCAGCTCTGGAGGCTACACCTTC; CDR3: CASSYQGQGSSGGYTF
V: TRBV13; J: TRBJ2-1; D: TRBD2; length: 15; size: .; DNA: TGTGCCAGCAGCTGGGAGGGAAGCTCCTACAATGAGCAGTTCTTC; CDR3: CASSWEGSSYNEQFF
V: TRBV6-6; J: TRBJ2-7; D: TRBD2; length: 16; size: .; DNA: TGTGCCAGCAGTTATGGAATAGCGGGGGTTGGGTACGAGCAGTACTTC; CDR3: CASSYGIAGVGYEQYF
V: TRBV11-3; J: TRBJ1-6; D: TRBD1; length: 17; size: .; DNA: TGTGCCAGCCCCAGGGGGACAGGCCGACATCGGGGTTCACCCCTCCACTTT; CDR3: CASPRGTGRHRGSPLHF
V: TRBV5-6; J: TRBJ2-2; D: TRBD1; length: 15; size: .; DNA: TGTGCCAGCAGCTTGGACAGGGGGCGGTCCGGGGAGCTGTTTTTT; CDR3: CASSLDRGRSGELFF
V: TRBV10-3; J: TRBJ2-1; D: .; length: 13; size: .; DNA: TGTGCCATCAGTGGCGGCAGGGGCAATGAGCAGTTCTTC; CDR3: CAISGGRGNEQFF
V: TRBV2; J: TRBJ2-7; D: .; length: 11; size: .; DNA: TGTGCCAGCAGCCCAACCTACGAGCAGTACTTC; CDR3: CASSPTYEQYF
V: TRBV7-6; J: TRBJ1-5; D: TRBD1; length: 17; size: .; DNA: TGTGCCAGCAGCTTAGCGGACCTAGGACAGGGCGGTCAGCCCCAGCATTTT; CDR3: CASSLADLGQGGQPQHF
V: TRBV28; J: TRBJ1-6; D: TRBD1; length: 14; size: .; DNA: TGTGCCAGCAGCCGAACAGGGGGTGGCTCACCCCTCCACTTT; CDR3: CASSRTGGGSPLHF
V: TRBV5-1; J: TRBJ2-5; D: TRBD1; length: 13; size: .; DNA: TGCGCCAGCAGCTCGGGACAGCAAGAGACCCAGTACTTC; CDR3: CASSSGQQETQYF
V: TRBV9; J: TRBJ1-6; D: .; length: 15; size: .; DNA: TGTGCCAGCAGCGTAGGGGAGGGTCTGTTCGAGCCCCTCCACTTT; CDR3: CASSVGEGLFEPLHF
V: TRBV29-1; J: TRBJ2-2; D: TRBD1; length: 15; size: .; DNA: TGCAGCGTAGCTCGGGACAGAGCGAACACCGGGGAGCTGTTTTTT; CDR3: CSVARDRANTGELFF
V: TRBV7-9; J: TRBJ2-3; D: TRBD2; length: 17; size: .; DNA: TGTGCCAGCAGCGGAAGCAATAGCGGGGAGAGCACAGATACGCAGTATTTT; CDR3: CASSGSNSGESTDTQYF
V: TRBV2; J: TRBJ2-1; D: .; length: 13; size: .; DNA: TGTGCCAGCAGCCCTGGACAGTTCGATGAGCAGTTCTTC; CDR3: CASSPGQFDEQFF
V: TRBV4-1; J: TRBJ1-6; D: .; length: 13; size: few; DNA: TGCGCCAGCAGCCCGGGGGTGGGGTCACCCCTCCACTTT; CDR3: CASSPGVGSPLHF
V: TRBV7-6; J: TRBJ2-7; D: .; length: 15; size: .; DNA: TGTGCCAGCAGCCCCTTGGACGGGAGCTCCTACGAGCAGTACTTC; CDR3: CASSPLDGSSYEQYF
V: TRBV5-5; J: TRBJ1-1; D: TRBD1; length: 14; size: few; DNA: TGTGCCAGCAGCTTGGACAGGGGGAACACTGAAGCTTTCTTT; CDR3: CASSLDRGNTEAFF
V: TRBV18; J: TRBJ1-5; D: .; length: 13; size: .; DNA: TGTGCCAGCTCACCCGAGGCGGGTCAGCCCCAGCATTTT; CDR3: CASSPEAGQPQHF
V: TRBV5-6; J: TRBJ1-3; D: .; length: 16; size: .; DNA: TGTGCCAGCAGCTTTTTCAGAAGTTACTCTGGAAACACCATATATTTT; CDR3: CASSFFRSYSGNTIYF
V: TRBV6-4; J: TRBJ2-3; D: TRBD2; length: 15; size: few; DNA: TGTGCCAGCAGTGACGGCGGGGGGGGCGCAGATACGCAGTATTTT; CDR3: CASSDGGGGADTQYF
V: TRBV7-8; J: TRBJ1-4; D: .; length: 11; size: once; DNA: TGTGCCAGCAGCCAACAGGAAAAACTGTTTTTT; CDR3: CASSQQEKLFF
V: TRBV4-1; J: TRBJ1-4; D: TRBD1; length: 15; size: .; DNA: TGCGCCAGCAGCCAGACGACAGGGGCTAATGAAAAACTGTTTTTT; CDR3: CASSQTTGANEKLFF
V: TRBV19; J: TRBJ1-1; D: .; length: 13; size: .; DNA: TGTGCCAGTACCCGAGATTTCGGGACTGAAGCTTTCTTT; CDR3: CASTRDFGTEAFF
V: TRBV7-9; J: TRBJ1-1; D: TRBD1; length: 14; size: .; DNA: TGTGCCAGCAGCTACACACAGGGGGCAAGTGAAGCTTTCTTT; CDR3: CASSYTQGASEAFF
V: TRBV30; J: TRBJ1-5; D: .; length: 15; size: .; DNA: TGTGCCTGGTCGGGAGGGGACACAGGGATCCAGCCCCAGCATTTT; CDR3: CAWSGGDTGIQPQHF
V: TRBV19; J: TRBJ1-2; D: .; length: 14; size: .; DNA: TGTGCCAGTAGCCCGGGGGGGCCTAACTATGGCTACACCTTC; CDR3: CASSPGGPNYGYTF
V: TRBV28; J: TRBJ2-3; D: .; length: 14; size: .; DNA: TGTGCCAGCAGTTTGGGCGGGAGCACAGATACGCAGTATTTT; CDR3: CASSLGGSTDTQYF
V: TRBV7-6; J: TRBJ1-1; D: TRBD1; length: 16; size: .; DNA: TGTGCCAGCAGCTCGCTGGGGACAGGCCCGAACACTGAAGCTTTCTTT; CDR3: CASSSLGTGPNTEAFF
V: TRBV29-1; J: TRBJ2-5; D: TRBD1; length: 13; size: .; DNA: TGCAGCGTTGCTTGGACAGGGCAAGAGACCCAGTACTTC; CDR3: CSVAWTGQETQYF
V: TRBV2; J: TRBJ1-5; D: TRBD1; length: 16; size: .; DNA: TGTGCCAGCACCGGACAGGGGGGAAATAGCAATCAGCCCCAGCATTTT; CDR3: CASTGQGGNSNQPQHF
V: TRBV28; J: TRBJ2-2; D: TRBD1; length: 16; size: .; DNA: TGTGCCAGCAGATGGGGGACAGGGGGCAACACCGGGGAGCTGTTTTTT; CDR3: CASRWGTGGNTGELFF
V: TRBV2; J: TRBJ1-5; D: TRBD1; length: 15; size: once; DNA: TGTGCCAGCAGGGGGACAGGGGAGAGAGATCAGCCCCAGCATTTT; CDR3: CASRGTGERDQPQHF
V: TRBV6-1; J: TRBJ2-5; D: .; length: 16; size: .; DNA: TGTGCCAGCAGTGAAGTTCCGGGCCATGCAGGGGAGACCCAGTACTTC; CDR3: CASSEVPGHAGETQYF
V: TRBV5-1; J: TRBJ1-1; D: .; length: 16; size: .; DNA: TGCGCCAGCAGCTTTAAGGGTCAGGGCCGAGACACTGAAGCTTTCTTT; CDR3: CASSFKGQGRDTEAFF
V: TRBV27; J: TRBJ1-1; D: .; length: 15; size: .; DNA: TGTGCCAGCAGTTTAGAACAGGGTCGTACCGCTGAAGCTTTCTTT; CDR3: CASSLEQGRTAEAFF
V: TRBV15; J: TRBJ2-3; D: .; length: 11; size: .; DNA: TGTGCCACCAGCGGCCGAGATACGCAGTATTTT; CDR3: CATSGRDTQYF
V: TRBV11-2; J: TRBJ1-3; D: TRBD1; length: 16; size: .; DNA: TGTGCCAGCAGCCTGGGACAGGGGTTATCTGGAAACACCATATATTTT; CDR3: CASSLGQGLSGNTIYF
V: TRBV29-1; J: TRBJ1-5; D: TRBD1; length: 12; size: .; DNA: TGCAGCGCCTCGACAGGGGGTCAGCCCCAGCATTTT; CDR3: CSASTGGQPQHF